The sample holds a few counts of the clone carrying this TCR beta chain. Its antigen is undetermined. Treatment specified: around 19 received Ad26.COV2.S at low or high dose, single or two shots; roughly five received placebo; per-sample allocation not given. All samples were drawn on day 63, counting from the first vaccine or placebo injection. The vaccine antigen was prefusion-stabilized Wuhan SARS-CoV-2 spike. Data came from immunoSEQ multiplex PCR; TCRdb stores just in-frame clones and leaves some out. The sample includes some 400,000 clones, around 91% seen only once; the top ten take approximately 1.9%. The sample comes from a study of Ad26.COV2.S vaccination and SARS-CoV-2 variants. Study-wide context: Once, or twice with 56 days between doses, Ad26.COV2.S was given intramuscularly.

The CDR3 runs to 13 residues. Trimming took 2 bases from V and 6 from J, leaving 11 bases between them. Germline CDR1 is GTSNPN and CDR2 is SVGIG (reference sequence). General study points: The TCR-based breadth and depth measures might underestimate overall T cell responses. Considerable breadth of spike-specific CD8+ and CD4+ T cell responses has reportedly been documented following vaccination.

The sequence came from a person aged 18-60 years who received the Ad26.COV2.S COVID-19 vaccine or a placebo. V usage is TRBV30 and J usage is TRBJ1-5; tentative D call: TRBD1 (5 bases). This specimen was peripheral blood, taken in a trial of Ad26.COV2.S vaccine versus placebo. The CDR3 region is CAWSSGLRQPQHF. The DNA of the CDR3 is TGTGCCTGGAGTTCAGGGTTACGTCAGCCCCAGCATTTT.